The 32 T cell receptor beta chains presented below share a single source sample, sequenced in a study of blood T cell repertoires in COVID-19. TCRdb's copy holds only in-frame clones and misses some; the assay was immunoSEQ multiplex PCR. The table shows 300,000 to 350,000 clones, with 80% to 95% occurring only once. Sequencing used peripheral blood. These receptors were taken from a woman aged 30 to 39 with COVID-19, enrolled during active disease.

The CDR3 nucleotides are TGTGCCAGCACCCAGGGTGGCAGGCAAGGGGCACCCCTCCACTTT. This translates into CASTQGGRQGAPLHF. This sequence joins TRBV6-5 and TRBJ1-6, with D possibly being TRBD1 (5 bases). CDR3 length: 15 residues. Germline V CDR1 and CDR2: MNHEY, SVGAGI. V dropped 7 bases and J dropped 11 bases, with 21 bases sitting between them.

The chain has TRBV7-8 and TRBJ2-1; TRBD1 is a possible D gene (6 bases). CDR1 SGHVS and CDR2 FQNEAQ come from the germline V gene. V was shortened by 4 bases and J by 6 bases, with 16 bases between the two germline ends. The CDR3 has 15 residues. The CDR3 is CASSSTTGLFNEQFF. The CDR3 nucleotides are TGTGCCAGCAGCTCCACGACAGGTTTGTTCAATGAGCAGTTCTTC.

J is TRBJ2-5 and V is TRBV7-9, with 8 bases matching TRBD1. V lost 4 bases, J lost 1 base, and 2 bases stayed unmatched. The CDR3 spans 14 residues. CDR1 and CDR2 (germline): SEHNR, FQNEAQ (reference sequence). In DNA form, the CDR3 reads TGTGCCAGCAGCTCCGGACAGGGCCAAGAGACCCAGTACTTC. The encoded protein is CASSSGQGQETQYF.

The chain uses TRBV29-1 and TRBJ1-2; no clear D. Trimming left V 2 bases short and J 8 bases short, with 6 bases between. CDR1 is SQVTM, CDR2 ANQGSEA, per germline. The CDR3 runs to 10 residues. The CDR3 bases are TGCAGCGTTGAACCCCAGGGCTACACCTTC. As protein: CSVEPQGYTF.

CDR3 nucleotides: TGTGCCAGCAGTTTAGTGGGAGGGGACACTGAAGCTTTCTTT. This sequence encodes CASSLVGGDTEAFF. The chain joins TRBV28 to TRBJ1-1, with D maybe TRBD1 (5 bases). CDR3 size: 14 residues. V dropped 2 bases and J dropped 3 bases, with 10 bases sitting between them. Germline assignment: CDR1 MDHEN and CDR2 SYDVKM.

The chain combines TRBV24-1 with TRBJ1-1; tentative D call: TRBD1 (6 bases). V was shortened by 4 bases and J by 1 base, with 9 bases between the two germline ends. Looked up from germline, CDR1 is KGHDR and CDR2 is SFDVKD. This CDR3 is built from 14 residues. The CDR3: CATSEGQSNTEAFF. The CDR3 bases are TGTGCCACCAGTGAAGGACAGTCGAACACTGAAGCTTTCTTT.

V usage is TRBV9 and J usage is TRBJ1-3, with TRBD1 matching over 10 bases. This CDR3 is 16 amino acids long. Per the germline V gene, CDR1 is SGDLS and CDR2 is YYNGEE. With V trimmed by 4 bases and J by 0 bases, 4 bases remained unmatched. CDR3 DNA: TGTGCCAGCAGCCTCCGGACAGGGGGCTCTGGAAACACCATATATTTT. This translates into CASSLRTGGSGNTIYF.

J is TRBJ2-7 and V is TRBV14, with a tentative D call TRBD2 (7 bases). Trimming removed 3 bases from V and 3 bases from J, with 12 bases in between. Germline assignment: CDR1 SGHDN and CDR2 FVKESK. The CDR3 totals 14 residues. The DNA for the CDR3 is TGTGCCAGCAGCCAGTCGCGGGGGCTCTACGAGCAGTACTTC. Encoded protein: CASSQSRGLYEQYF.

This chain links TRBV18 with TRBJ2-5, with 9 bases lining up with TRBD1. J gave up 4 bases and V 5 bases, and 5 bases lay outside the gene matches. This CDR3 is built from 14 residues. The germline V gene has CDR1 KGHSH and CDR2 LQKENI. The CDR3 loop is CASSSGQGGETQYF. The CDR3 DNA reads as TGTGCCAGCTCATCGGGACAGGGTGGAGAGACCCAGTACTTC.

This chain links TRBV28 with TRBJ2-6; TRBD1 matches 7 bases. J was trimmed by 0 bases and V by 6 bases; bases with no gene match: 5. Germline CDR1 is MDHEN and CDR2 is SYDVKM. CDR3 size: 16 residues. This CDR3 reads CASSRTGFSGANVLTF. The CDR3 DNA reads TGTGCCAGCAGCCGGACAGGTTTCTCTGGGGCCAACGTCCTGACTTTC.

The J gene is TRBJ2-4, the V gene TRBV28; 8 bases map to TRBD2. The ends lost 3 bases at V and 3 bases at J; junction bases unmatched: 1. The CDR3 covers 14 residues. CDR1 is MDHEN, CDR2 SYDVKM, per germline. The CDR3: CASSFRGGKNIQYF. The CDR3 DNA reads TGTGCCAGCAGTTTCCGGGGGGGCAAAAACATTCAGTACTTC.

The gene calls are TRBV5-1 and TRBJ1-5; TRBD1 agrees at 11 bases. The CDR3 is 16 residues long. Germline loops: CDR1 SGHRS, CDR2 YFSETQ. With 4 bases clipped from V and 9 bases from J, the junction kept 12 bases outside the gene matches. DNA of the CDR3: TGCGCCAGCAGCCTTACCGGGACAGGGGGTCAGTCGCCCCAGCATTTT. Its translation is CASSLTGTGGQSPQHF.

The rearrangement links TRBV24-1 to TRBJ2-7, with 7 bases that match TRBD2. The CDR3 has 16 residues. With 5 bases clipped from V and 5 bases from J, the junction kept 14 bases outside the gene matches. Germline CDR1 KGHDR, CDR2 SFDVKD. The CDR3 coding sequence is TGTGCCACCAGTGCCCGAATTGGGACGGGAGGTGACGAGCAGTACTTC. It encodes CATSARIGTGGDEQYF.

V usage is TRBV18 and J usage is TRBJ2-7, with TRBD2 identical over 13 bases. After removal of 0 bases from V and 2 bases from J, the junction contained 13 bases not matched to a gene. This CDR3 has 20 residues. In germline, CDR1 is KGHSH, CDR2 LQKENI. CDR3 nucleotide sequence: TGTGCCAGCTCACCACCCGGGACTAGCGGGACTTCGGGCTGGCCCTACGAGCAGTACTTC. It is translated as CASSPPGTSGTSGWPYEQYF.

The CDR3 nucleotides read TGCAGCGTAAAGACTAGCGGCCACACAGATACGCAGTATTTT. It yields the protein CSVKTSGHTDTQYF. The chain joins TRBV29-1 to TRBJ2-3; TRBD2 matches 9 bases. Germline CDR1 and CDR2: SQVTM and ANQGSEA. The CDR3 runs to 14 residues. With V trimmed by 6 bases and J by 2 bases, 6 bases remained unmatched.

The chain is built from TRBV28 and TRBJ2-7; a possible D gene is TRBD2 (6 bases). CDR3 size: 14 residues. The ends were cut back, 8 bases at V and 4 bases at J, with 18 bases in the middle. The germline V gene has CDR1 MDHEN and CDR2 SYDVKM. CDR3 amino acids: CASGTNSAGYEQYF. The DNA for the CDR3 is TGTGCCAGCGGTACCAATTCGGCGGGATACGAGCAGTACTTC.

This chain joins TRBV19 and TRBJ2-1, with 12 bases aligning to TRBD2. This CDR3 region has 13 residues. Germline V gives CDR1 LNHDA, CDR2 SQIVND (reference sequence). Trimming took 8 bases from V and 8 from J; bases not matched to a gene: 4. CDR3 DNA sequence: TGTGCCAGTGGACTAGCGGGAAGGTATGAGCAGTTCTTC. Its protein product is CASGLAGRYEQFF. The full variable domain, completed using reference TRBV19 and TRBJ2-1, is DGGITQSPKYLFRKEGQNVTLSCEQNLNHDAMYWYRQDPGQGLRLIYYSQIVNDFQKGDIAEGYSVSREKKESFPLTVTSAQKNPTAFYLCASGLAGRYEQFFGPGTRLTVL.

This chain connects TRBV7-9 to TRBJ2-1; weak D call: TRBD1 (6 bases). CDR3 length: 14 amino acids. V was trimmed by 1 base and J by 9 bases, leaving 13 bases between them. Germline CDR1 and CDR2: SEHNR and FQNEAQ (reference sequence). The CDR3 loop reads CASSLEAQGSEQFF. CDR3 DNA sequence: TGTGCCAGCAGCTTAGAAGCTCAGGGGAGTGAGCAGTTCTTC.

The chain couples TRBV30 to TRBJ2-1; TRBD1 agrees at 12 bases. The CDR3 sequence is 16 residues long. Germline CDR1 and CDR2: GTSNPN and SVGIG (reference sequence). V gave up 0 bases and J gave up 5 bases; unmatched junction bases: 5. CDR3 protein: CAWSVRRDRGHNEQFF. CDR3 nucleotide sequence: TGTGCCTGGAGTGTACGCAGGGACAGGGGGCACAATGAGCAGTTCTTC.

The J gene is TRBJ1-1, the V gene TRBV30; 8 bases are a match to TRBD1. The germline V gene has CDR1 GTSNPN and CDR2 SVGIG (reference sequence). CDR3 length: 13 residues. The ends lost 0 bases at V and 10 bases at J; junction bases unmatched: 7. The CDR3 DNA reads TGTGCCTGGAGTGTTGGTGAGACAGGGGTAGCTTTCTTT. This encodes CAWSVGETGVAFF.

The chain combines TRBV29-1 with TRBJ2-1, with D possibly TRBD1 on 6 matching bases. CDR3 length: 13 residues. Germline CDR1 SQVTM, CDR2 ANQGSEA. Trimming shortened V by 5 bases and J by 0 bases, and 8 bases separated the two germline ends. CDR3 DNA sequence: TGCAGCGTTTCGGACAGCTCCTACAATGAGCAGTTCTTC. It is translated as CSVSDSSYNEQFF.

Notes on this clone: Compared with germline, one end of the junction differs, possibly owing to a read error. This chain uses TRBV2 with TRBJ1-3, with a tentative D call TRBD1 (5 bases). This CDR3 spans 14 amino acids. CDR1 and CDR2 from the germline V gene are SNHLY and FYNNEI. The CDR3 protein is CASSENRPGDTIYF. The CDR3 DNA reads TGTGCCAGCAGTGAAAACAGGCCTGGAGACACCATATATTTT.

The chain combines TRBV6-5 with TRBJ1-2; D may be TRBD1 (6 bases). The germline V gene encodes CDR1 MNHEY and CDR2 SVGAGI. V shed 6 bases and J shed 6 bases, with 14 bases lying between them. This CDR3 region has 13 residues. CDR3 DNA: TGTGCCAGCAGGATAATACAGGGCAATGGCTACACCTTC. Its protein is CASRIIQGNGYTF.

The CDR3 here is CASTLSARGGEQYF. As DNA, the CDR3 is TGTGCCAGCACCCTTAGCGCTCGAGGGGGCGAGCAGTACTTC. This chain uses TRBV28 with TRBJ2-7, with D perhaps TRBD1 (6 bases). The germline CDR1 and CDR2 sequences are MDHEN and SYDVKM. The CDR3 contains 14 residues. Trimming removed 7 bases from V and 6 bases from J, with 19 bases in between.

The chain recombines TRBV5-4 with TRBJ2-3; TRBD2 matches at 10 bases. The CDR3 runs to 14 residues. The germline gives CDR1 SGHNT, CDR2 YYREEE (reference sequence). J gave up 6 bases and V 4 bases, and 5 bases lay outside the gene matches. CDR3 nucleotide sequence: TGTGCCAGCAGCAAACTAGCGGGACGTGATACGCAGTATTTT. Protein: CASSKLAGRDTQYF.

The chain joins TRBV4-1 to TRBJ2-7, with 7 bases aligning to TRBD1. CDR1 and CDR2 (germline): MGHRA, YSYEKL. The CDR3 runs 15 residues. The J segment lost 6 bases and the V segment lost 1 base, leaving 9 bases of the junction unmatched. The CDR3 spells CASSQGVGQSGEQYF. The CDR3 bases are TGCGCCAGCAGCCAAGGAGTGGGACAGTCTGGCGAGCAGTACTTC.

The chain combines TRBV20-1 with TRBJ2-4; D not resolved. With 5 bases removed from V and 6 bases from J, the gap between germline ends came to 8 bases. The germline CDR1 and CDR2 sequences are DFQATT and SNEGSKA (reference sequence). The CDR3 runs 11 residues. The CDR3 sequence is CSAARGNIQYF. The CDR3 DNA sequence: TGCAGTGCTGCCAGAGGAAACATTCAGTACTTC.

V gene TRBV5-1 combines with J gene TRBJ2-1; 8 bases fit TRBD2. V lost 7 bases to trimming and J lost 8 bases; unmatched junction nucleotides: 8. The CDR3 loop spans 13 amino acids. Germline lookup yields CDR1 SGHRS and CDR2 YFSETQ. The CDR3 DNA is TGCGCCAGCTCTCGGGGGGGCGGCGATGAGCAGTTCTTC. It specifies CASSRGGGDEQFF.

This clone was detected a few times. This sequence joins TRBV5-5 and TRBJ1-3, with D maybe TRBD1 (5 bases). With 6 bases removed from V and 0 bases from J, the gap between germline ends came to 13 bases. In germline, CDR1 is SGHKS, CDR2 YYEKEE (reference sequence). This CDR3 is 15 amino acids long. CDR3 region: CASTNRRGSGNTIYF. In DNA form, the CDR3 reads TGTGCCAGCACCAATAGGAGGGGCTCTGGAAACACCATATATTTT.

This chain connects TRBV30 to TRBJ1-1; D might be TRBD1 (5 bases). The CDR3 totals 13 residues. V gave up 0 bases and J gave up 1 base, with 6 bases separating them. Germline loops: CDR1 GTSNPN, CDR2 SVGIG (reference sequence). CDR3 nucleotides: TGTGCCTGGAGTGTTGACAGGAACACTGAAGCTTTCTTT. Its protein is CAWSVDRNTEAFF.

This chain joins TRBV27 and TRBJ1-1; D might be TRBD1 (6 bases). V was pared by 1 base and J by 4 bases, with 10 bases between. Germline V lookup: CDR1 MNHEY, CDR2 SMNVEV (reference sequence). The CDR3 loop spans 14 amino acids. The CDR3 reads CASSLLGGATEAFF. CDR3 sequence (DNA): TGTGCCAGCAGTTTATTAGGGGGGGCCACTGAAGCTTTCTTT.

This rearrangement joins TRBV18 to TRBJ2-7; 12 positions match TRBD1. The CDR3 totals 14 residues. V trimming: 3 bases; J trimming: 7 bases; junction bases outside the gene matches: 4. Germline lookup yields CDR1 KGHSH and CDR2 LQKENI. CDR3 protein: CASSPRDRGREQYF. The CDR3 DNA follows: TGTGCCAGCTCACCCCGGGACAGGGGGCGAGAGCAGTACTTC.